This T cell receptor beta chain emerged from a study of cytomegalovirus exposure and HLA in healthy donors (TCRdb year 2017). Regarding the study in general: According to an earlier analysis of a few hundred of the donors, about 170 million T cells yielded roughly 110 million unique TCR beta sequences and 276 Gb of sequence data. An early release that covered several hundred HLA-typed donors contained approximately 300 gigabases of sequencing data and tens of millions of unique TCR sequences. Of the roughly 400 genotyped donors, 75% to 85% were placed in the genetic ancestry cluster associated with self-reported Caucasian donors. The study aimed to test whether cataloging public T cell receptors could reveal signatures of past pathogen exposure. Using immunosequencing, the study profiled T cell repertoires from about 620 subjects and related those repertoires to cytomegalovirus serostatus. Along with the roughly 670-subject first cohort, a separate validation cohort of over 90 different subjects was used. The study combined high-throughput TCR immunosequencing, statistical association of individual TCRs with disease status, and machine learning to predict cytomegalovirus infection status. In a later analysis, previously published TCR beta repertoires from 666 donors were re-analyzed and high-resolution HLA genotyping was added so that TCR occurrence patterns could be studied. Rather than using new phenotypic data, the later analysis identified candidate immune exposures from TCR beta sequences and from how often those sequences occurred across donors. An earlier analysis of 587 of the donors applied high-throughput TCR beta sequencing to assess whether each TCR beta V gene segment acted as functional or pseudogenic. Donor age, sex, ethnicity and CMV serostatus were compiled alongside the repertoire data. Genome-wide SNP genotypes for about 65% of the 666 donors were used in a later genetic analysis, which treated that subset as a discovery cohort. Every repertoire in the discovery cohort had been generated on one and the same sequencing platform. HLA typing included class I and class II loci at four-digit resolution. The number of typed donors differed by locus: 629-630 for A, B, C, DRB1 and DQB1; approximately 530 for DQA1; some 590 for DPA1; and around 450 for DPB1. About 5 DR-DQ haplotypes were handled as single units for association and clustering, since linkage in the cohort was strong. Across around 400 genotyped donors of the cohort, an average of approximately 220,000 unique TCR beta nucleotide sequences per donor were sequenced, and around 20% of those sequences were non-productive. General conclusions and limits of the study: For the cohort, immune exposure information was limited to CMV serostatus. While some public TCRs were present in many individuals, most TCR sequences turned up only very rarely across donors. According to the authors, the approach could potentially be generalized to other disease states and immunological phenotypes. When HLA alleles, especially DR and DQ, strongly co-occurred, attributing TCR associations to individual alleles was difficult. A later genetic analysis reported fewer N-insertions in productive TCRs among donors in an Asian-associated ancestry cluster than the roughly 700-donor mean. Sequencing depth was assumed to be roughly uniform across donors in the presence/absence analyses, though that assumption may not hold. Only TCR beta chains were sequenced in this cohort, and the absence of alpha or paired-chain data limited detectable features. A further reported finding was that TCR beta sequences accurately predicted the HLA-A and HLA-B alleles for most subjects in the first cohort. HLA typing was unavailable for some donors at each locus, so association tests used only the typed subset. In a later analysis, HLA-associated TCR beta chains showed more clonal expansion and lower generation probabilities than non-associated chains that were equally common. An association between a missense DCLRE1C variant and V-gene and J-gene trimming of TCR beta chains was found in a later genetic analysis and replicated in an independent cohort. A later analysis reported that several top co-occurrence clusters appeared linked to parvovirus B19, influenza, CMV and Epstein-Barr virus. The 87-base-pair reads could not distinguish some IMGT-functional V segments, including TRBV6-2 and TRBV6-3, so those segments were excluded. Specific HLA alleles were associated with roughly 16,000 TCR beta sequences at a false discovery rate of 0.05 in a later analysis. A total of around 150 TCR beta chains were listed by the study as associated with cytomegalovirus. The earlier analysis of a few hundred of the donors excluded roughly 16 rarely observed V segments, including chromosome 9 orphons, because counts were too low. Linkage disequilibrium might explain the correlated functional status among segregating V segments, but an unknown experimental factor could not be excluded. A few of the identified cytomegalovirus-associated TCR beta chains were confirmed in vitro to be specific for cytomegalovirus antigens. A later analysis found that most CMV-associated TCR beta chains appeared HLA-restricted, with HLA associations seemingly driven largely by CMV exposure. A later analysis found that TCR association rates varied across HLA loci, with DRB1 alleles showing the most associated TCRs and HLA-C alleles the fewest. In both the original and validation cohorts, the classifier was reported to diagnose cytomegalovirus status with high specificity and sensitivity. In an earlier analysis of about 600 of the donors, most TCR beta V segments appeared in productive rearrangements about 90% or about 30% of the time, broadly matching IMGT annotations. A group of highly shared sequence variants was considered likely to be a technical artifact of the sequencing pipeline.

The cohort consisted of hundreds of healthy bone marrow donors. Cohort members were all nominally healthy when sampled, although unrecorded immune exposures were likely present. The donor was CMV seropositive and was included in the group of around 300 seropositive cohort members. A peripheral blood sample was collected from each donor, and TCR beta sequencing was performed on peripheral blood mononuclear cells. The Qiagen DNeasy Blood Extraction Kit was used to extract genomic DNA from the blood cell samples. Concerning this clone: Its antigen remains unidentified.

Library preparation used the immunoSEQ multiplex PCR assay. For the multiplex PCR, a mixture combining 60 forward primers for TCR Vbeta segments and 13 reverse primers for TCR Jbeta segments was used. A multiplex PCR assay on genomic DNA amplified the CDR3 region of rearranged TCR beta genes. On the Illumina HiSeq System, the amplified TCR beta libraries were sequenced as 87-base-pair reads. As for how the authors treated the data: In a later analysis, tens of millions of unique TCR beta chains were counted across the 500 to 850 repertoires, and roughly 11 million of these chains were shared by at least two donors. To remove PCR and sequencing errors, raw reads were error-corrected and collapsed into unique sequences using a nearest-neighbor algorithm that merged closely related sequences. To assign V, D and J gene segments, CDR3 sequences were aligned to IMGT reference sequences. For a sequence to be retained, a match of at least six nucleotides was required to both a V gene segment and a J gene segment. A rearrangement counted as productive if the CDR3 had no stop codons and remained in frame with V and J, and every other rearrangement counted as non-productive. Following IMGT convention, CDR3 was defined as the stretch from the second conserved V-encoded cysteine up to the conserved J-encoded phenylalanine. Sequences without an unambiguous match to a single V gene segment were excluded from the earlier analysis of 500 to 700 of the donors. An earlier analysis of fewer than 750 of the donors called V segments functional above 56.7% productive rearrangements and segregating when the between-donor standard deviation exceeded 5%. A statistical classification framework was built for diagnosing cytomegalovirus status from the catalog of TCR beta chain sequences. A later analysis assigned V and J genes by comparing TCR nucleotide sequences with IMGT/GENE-DB human TR gene sequences. In a later analysis, CDR3 sequences and most-parsimonious VDJ recombination scenarios were assigned using the TCRdist pipeline. In a later analysis, each TCR beta chain was defined by its CDR3 amino acid sequence together with its V-gene family, and reads lacking a unique V-gene family were excluded. As a way to deal with suspected cross-contamination and a sequencing artifact, a later analysis dropped 500 to 700 nucleotide sequences that were highly shared and had low generation probability. In a later analysis, a clonal expansion index was calculated for each public chain from normalized within-repertoire ranks of inferred template counts. In a later analysis, generation probabilities were computed with a VDJ recombination model fitted to out-of-frame rearrangements, and the resulting probabilities were checked against IGoR. Hypergeometric tests were used in a later analysis to score TCR-TCR, TCR-HLA and TCR-CMV co-occurrence, with a repertoire-size bias correction applied to the TCR pairs. False discovery rates were estimated in a later analysis by permuting HLA or CMV assignments 20 times. In a later analysis, co-occurring TCRs were grouped using DBSCAN, and TCRdist sequence similarity was added for clustering within HLA-allele-positive subsets. For co-occurrence clustering, repertoires with fewer than 30,000 or more than 120,000 public chains were excluded, along with four or five repertoires with anomalous nucleotide sharing. TCRdb holds this immuneACCESS table with in-frame rearrangements only. Some clones are missing; in checked studies, unresolved V genes explain under half, and the rest has no known cause. The V and J calls and the clone size are those of that table, but D and trimming were determined from the DNA. The table for this sample records over 200,000 clones. The ten most abundant clones make up approximately 0.98% of the sample.

Reading the germline V gene (reference sequence) gives CDR1 LNHDA and CDR2 SQIVND. The CDR3 spans 14 residues, from the cysteine through the phenylalanine. The only DNA kept is the CDR3, 42 bases in frame from the first base. The germline V end is reduced by 5 bases and the J end by 9 bases; junction bases left unmatched: 11. The chain couples TRBV19 to TRBJ1-1, with 8 central nucleotides matching TRBD1. This sequence was found in a woman under 40 in good health and CMV-seropositive. The specimen was PBMCs. Read as DNA, the sequence is TGTGCCAGTAGTCCAGTCGACAGGGGCGGGAAAGCTTTCTTT. Translated, it reads CASSPVDRGGKAFF.